Listed here are 28 T cell receptor beta chains from one sample, sequenced in a study of cytomegalovirus exposure and HLA in healthy donors. Researchers ran the PCR with 60 Vbeta and 13 Jbeta primers. Some clones are missing from TCRdb's copy, which holds only in-frame ones; the method was immunoSEQ multiplex PCR. In the table there are about 150,000 clones, roughly 78% of which are singletons. Sequences were obtained from PBMCs. These receptors all stem from a woman in her fifties or sixties in good health and CMV-seropositive.

DNA of the CDR3: TGTGCCAGCAGTTTATGGCAGGGCAATGAGCAGTTCTTC. Amino acids: CASSLWQGNEQFF. The chain has TRBV27 and TRBJ2-1, with a weak D call TRBD1 (5 bases). The CDR3 is made up of 13 amino acids. Trimming removed 1 base from V and 6 bases from J, with 7 bases in between. Looked up from germline, CDR1 is MNHEY and CDR2 is SMNVEV (reference sequence).

This chain connects TRBV19 to TRBJ2-5; weak D call: TRBD2 (6 bases). Trimming left V 2 bases short and J 4 bases short, with 14 bases between. The CDR3 loop spans 15 amino acids. The germline gives CDR1 LNHDA, CDR2 SQIVND (reference sequence). CDR3 nucleotide sequence: TGTGCCAGTAGTATACGGCGGGGATTGGGAGAGACCCAGTACTTC. Encoded protein: CASSIRRGLGETQYF.

The chain joins TRBV9 to TRBJ2-5, with D perhaps TRBD2 (5 bases). Trimming shortened V by 5 bases and J by 9 bases, and 17 bases separated the two germline ends. This CDR3 region has 13 residues. Germline CDR1 is SGDLS and CDR2 is YYNGEE. CDR3 nucleotide sequence: TGTGCCAGCAGTGAACATCGGGATGGGGCCCAGTACTTC. Its translation: CASSEHRDGAQYF. The full variable domain, its missing parts supplied by reference TRBV9 and TRBJ2-5, is DSGVTQTPKHLITATGQRVTLRCSPRSGDLSVYWYQQSLDQGLQFLIQYYNGEERAKGNILERFSAQQFPDLHSELNLSSLELGDSALYFCASSEHRDGAQYFGPGTRLLVL.

J is TRBJ2-1 and V is TRBV7-3; 8 bases fit TRBD1. This CDR3 comprises 15 residues. Germline CDR1 is SGHTA and CDR2 is FQGTGA. V was pared by 5 bases and J by 6 bases, with 9 bases of the junction left unmatched. The CDR3 sequence: CASSPTGTGRNEQFF. DNA for the CDR3: TGTGCCAGCAGCCCTACCGGGACAGGCCGCAATGAGCAGTTCTTC.

This chain connects TRBV10-2 to TRBJ2-3; D may be TRBD2 (5 bases). The V end was cut by 2 bases, the J end by 1 base, with 16 bases between. CDR1 is WSHSY, CDR2 SAAADI, per germline. The CDR3 is made up of 17 amino acids. This chain's CDR3 is CASSETRAVSRTDTQYF. The CDR3 region has the DNA TGCGCCAGCAGTGAGACGAGAGCGGTATCGCGCACAGATACGCAGTATTTT.

This clone was detected only a few times. The rearrangement uses TRBV6-6 and TRBJ2-1; D ambiguous. CDR3 size: 13 residues. V lost 5 bases and J 1 base, leaving 6 bases between the germline ends. Germline CDR1 is MNHNY and CDR2 is SVGAGI (reference sequence). DNA for the CDR3: TGTGCCAGCAGTCCCAGTTCCTACAATGAGCAGTTCTTC. Residues: CASSPSSYNEQFF.

The chain uses TRBV5-1 and TRBJ1-6, with a possible D match to TRBD1 (5 bases). Germline lookup yields CDR1 SGHRS and CDR2 YFSETQ. This CDR3 comprises 14 residues. V was pared by 4 bases and J by 10 bases, with 15 bases between. The CDR3 nucleotides are TGCGCCAGCAGCCCCGAGGTGTGGGGCTCACCCCTCCACTTT. The encoded protein is CASSPEVWGSPLHF. Drawing the rest from reference TRBV5-1 and TRBJ1-6, the complete variable domain is KAGVTQTPRYLIKTRGQQVTLSCSPISGHRSVSWYQQTPGQGLQFLFEYFSETQRNKGNFPGRFSGRQFSNSRSEMNVSTLELGDSALYLCASSPEVWGSPLHFGNGTRLTVT.

The chain has TRBV7-2 and TRBJ1-2; the match to TRBD1 covers 12 bases. The junction had 5 bases not matched to a gene; V was cut back by 1 base and J by 8 bases. CDR3 size: 15 residues. Germline V gene data show CDR1 as SGHTA and CDR2 as FQGNSA. The CDR3 coding sequence is TGTGCCAGCAGCTTAGGGGACAGGGGGCTTCGAGGCTACACCTTC. Translated, it gives CASSLGDRGLRGYTF.

The CDR3 protein is CASSLRGTSGGAGPGELFF. DNA for the CDR3: TGTGCCAGCAGCTTGCGGGGGACTAGCGGGGGGGCCGGACCCGGGGAGCTGTTTTTT. This chain links TRBV5-4 with TRBJ2-2; 16 nucleotides align to TRBD2. This CDR3 spans 19 amino acids. The germline gives CDR1 SGHNT, CDR2 YYREEE (reference sequence). V shed 1 base and J 6 bases; nucleotides not matched to a gene: 9.

In this sample, this clone turned up a few times. The chain employs TRBV5-1 and TRBJ2-6; 8 bases line up with TRBD2. Germline V lookup: CDR1 SGHRS, CDR2 YFSETQ. This CDR3 is 19 amino acids long. Trimming at V came to 3 bases and at J to 1 base, leaving 12 bases not matched to a gene. CDR3 sequence: CASSSKGGGQISGANVLTF. The CDR3 bases are TGCGCCAGCAGCTCGAAAGGCGGGGGGCAAATATCTGGGGCCAACGTCCTGACTTTC. The complete variable domain, with remaining parts taken from reference TRBV5-1 and TRBJ2-6, reads KAGVTQTPRYLIKTRGQQVTLSCSPISGHRSVSWYQQTPGQGLQFLFEYFSETQRNKGNFPGRFSGRQFSNSRSEMNVSTLELGDSALYLCASSSKGGGQISGANVLTFGAGSRLTVL.

The V gene is TRBV9, the J gene TRBJ1-2, with D possibly being TRBD1 (5 bases). The germline V and J ends were trimmed by 1 base and 4 bases, with 11 bases remaining between them. This CDR3 is built from 14 residues. Germline-derived CDR1 and CDR2 are SGDLS and YYNGEE. CDR3 sequence reads: CASSVFQGTYGYTF. The CDR3 DNA reads as TGTGCCAGCAGCGTATTTCAGGGTACCTATGGCTACACCTTC.

The J gene is TRBJ1-5, the V gene TRBV9; D not certain. Trimming pared 2 bases from V and 0 bases from J, leaving 9 bases between. The V gene's germline CDR1 is SGDLS and CDR2 YYNGEE. The CDR3 spans 15 residues. CDR3 amino acids: CASSVSSGSNQPQHF. CDR3 in DNA: TGTGCCAGCAGCGTTTCGTCGGGTAGCAATCAGCCCCAGCATTTT.

This chain uses TRBV4-2 with TRBJ1-2, with 8 bases lining up with TRBD1. CDR3 size: 14 residues. Germline-derived CDR1 and CDR2 are LGHNA and YNFKEQ. V shed 2 bases and J 7 bases; nucleotides not matched to a gene: 6. DNA for the CDR3: TGTGCCAGCAGCCAACACTGGGACAGGAGTGGCTACACCTTC. It yields the protein CASSQHWDRSGYTF.

This clone occurred a few times. The chain uses TRBV15 and TRBJ1-1; tentative D call: TRBD1 (5 bases). The CDR3 extends over 14 amino acids. The germline V and J ends were trimmed by 8 bases and 0 bases, with 13 bases remaining between them. Germline V gene lookup returns CDR1 LNHNV and CDR2 YYDKDF (reference sequence). Here the CDR3 DNA reads TGTGCCACCTCCCCGACAGCACTGAACACTGAAGCTTTCTTT. Translating it yields CATSPTALNTEAFF. Combining the CDR3 with reference TRBV15 and TRBJ1-1 gives the whole variable domain DAMVIQNPRYQVTQFGKPVTLSCSQTLNHNVMYWYQQKSSQAPKLLFHYYDKDFNNEADTPDNFQSRRPNTSFCFLDIRSPGLGDTAMYLCATSPTALNTEAFFGQGTRLTVV.

The table lists this clone with a few counts. This CDR3 is CASHSPQGSYEQYF. CDR3 coding DNA: TGTGCCAGCCATAGTCCCCAGGGGTCCTACGAGCAGTACTTC. This chain uses TRBV6-1 with TRBJ2-7, with D possibly matching TRBD1 (6 bases). With 8 bases removed from V and 1 base from J, the gap between germline ends came to 15 bases. Germline V gene lookup returns CDR1 MNHNS and CDR2 SASEGT. This CDR3 is 14 amino acids long.

This chain links TRBV13 with TRBJ2-5; 8 bases match TRBD1. V dropped 3 bases and J dropped 0; count of bases not matched to a gene: 3. Germline V gene data show CDR1 as PRHDT and CDR2 as FYEKMQ (reference sequence). The CDR3 totals 15 residues. The CDR3 loop is CASSLGQENQETQYF. In DNA form, the CDR3 reads TGTGCCAGCAGCTTGGGACAGGAGAACCAAGAGACCCAGTACTTC. Looking up the rest from reference TRBV13 and TRBJ2-5 gives the full variable domain: AAGVIQSPRHLIKEKRETATLKCYPIPRHDTVYWYQQGPGQDPQFLISFYEKMQSDKGSIPDRFSAQQFSDYHSELNMSSLELGDSALYFCASSLGQENQETQYFGPGTRLLVL.

The chain is built from TRBV28 and TRBJ1-1; 7 bases are a match to TRBD1. Trimming removed 3 bases from V and 1 base from J; junction bases left unmatched: 11. Germline-derived CDR1 and CDR2 are MDHEN and SYDVKM. The CDR3 totals 17 residues. The CDR3 region is CASSFPRRTGWNTEAFF. CDR3 DNA: TGTGCCAGCAGTTTTCCCAGACGGACAGGTTGGAACACTGAAGCTTTCTTT.

This sequence joins TRBV7-2 and TRBJ2-5; 7 positions match TRBD1. The CDR3 contains 12 residues. Germline lookup yields CDR1 SGHTA and CDR2 FQGNSA. With V trimmed by 6 bases and J by 4 bases, 2 bases remained unmatched. This CDR3 is CASSRDRETQYF. In DNA, the CDR3 is TGTGCCAGCAGTCGGGACAGAGAGACCCAGTACTTC.

V is TRBV23-1 and J is TRBJ1-5, with 7 bases aligning to TRBD1. TRBV23-1 is given ORF status, its function remaining uncertain. The CDR3 contains 15 residues. The trim removed 11 bases at V and 1 base at J, leaving 11 bases unmatched. Here the CDR3 DNA reads TGCGCCGGGATACAGGGGCCGAAGAGCAATCAGCCCCAGCATTTT. This encodes CAGIQGPKSNQPQHF.

V and J are TRBV7-6 and TRBJ1-6, with D unclear. The V and J ends lost 3 bases and 6 bases respectively, with 21 bases between them. From germline, CDR1 is SGHVS and CDR2 FNYEAQ. The CDR3 is 18 residues long. The CDR3 DNA reads TGTGCCAGCAGCTTGGGTTTTCGGAGGCAGAACCTTAATTCACCCCTCCACTTT. Its translation: CASSLGFRRQNLNSPLHF.

V is TRBV18 and J is TRBJ1-1, with 8 bases lining up with TRBD1. The germline CDR1 and CDR2 sequences are KGHSH and LQKENI. This CDR3 is built from 14 residues. V was clipped by 3 bases and J by 3 bases; unmatched bases: 3. The CDR3 region is CASSPTGVDTEAFF. CDR3 coding DNA: TGTGCCAGCTCACCGACAGGGGTTGACACTGAAGCTTTCTTT.

The rearrangement joins TRBV29-1 to TRBJ1-2, with TRBD1 matching 7 bases. The V and J ends lost 5 bases and 2 bases, in that order; junction bases with no gene match: 8. The CDR3 loop spans 14 amino acids. In germline, CDR1 is SQVTM, CDR2 ANQGSEA. The CDR3 sequence: CSVPQGIWNYGYTF. CDR3 in DNA: TGCAGCGTTCCACAGGGGATCTGGAACTATGGCTACACCTTC.

J is TRBJ1-5 and V is TRBV7-2; D may be TRBD1 (6 bases). CDR1 and CDR2 (germline): SGHTA, FQGNSA. The CDR3 is 14 residues long. V lost 2 bases and J lost 6, with 11 bases in between. CDR3 in DNA: TGTGCCAGCAGCTTAACAGGGTTCAGTCAGCCCCAGCATTTT. As protein: CASSLTGFSQPQHF.

The chain combines TRBV20-1 with TRBJ2-7; possibly TRBD2 for D (6 bases). This CDR3 comprises 11 residues. Trimming cost V 6 bases and J 9 bases, with 15 bases left between them. Germline V gives CDR1 DFQATT, CDR2 SNEGSKA (reference sequence). CDR3 bases: TGCAGTGCCTCGGGGGATGGGTGGCAGTACTTC. The encoded protein is CSASGDGWQYF.

The chain has TRBV7-9 and TRBJ2-5; perhaps TRBD2 as D (6 bases). The CDR3 contains 14 residues. Germline V gene data show CDR1 as SEHNR and CDR2 as FQNEAQ (reference sequence). Deletions cut 11 bases from V and 5 bases from J, with 21 bases between. The CDR3 DNA reads as TGTGCCTCAGCGTGGCGGGATTTGGGGGAGACCCAGTACTTC. Protein sequence: CASAWRDLGETQYF.

V and J are TRBV28 and TRBJ2-5, with 7 positions matching TRBD1. The CDR3 contains 17 residues. Germline CDR1 is MDHEN and CDR2 is SYDVKM. V was pared by 6 bases and J by 6 bases, with 19 bases of the junction left unmatched. The CDR3 DNA reads TGTGCCAGCAGCCGCAGGGGGACAGACTTGCCGAAGAAGACCCAGTACTTC. Encoded protein: CASSRRGTDLPKKTQYF.

The genes are TRBV27 and TRBJ2-3; TRBD1 aligns across 11 bases. Germline CDR1 is MNHEY and CDR2 is SMNVEV (reference sequence). The J segment lost 2 bases and the V segment lost 5 bases, leaving 6 bases of the junction unmatched. CDR3 length: 16 residues. CDR3 sequence reads: CASSPGQGAPTDTQYF. In nucleotides, the CDR3 is TGTGCCAGCAGTCCCGGACAGGGGGCACCCACAGATACGCAGTATTTT.

This chain links TRBV5-4 with TRBJ2-1; TRBD1 aligns across 9 bases. This CDR3 spans 17 amino acids. Looked up from germline, CDR1 is SGHNT and CDR2 is YYREEE (reference sequence). Unmatched junction bases numbered 8, after V lost 4 bases and J lost 0 bases. CDR3 residues: CASSLDRGASSYNEQFF. The CDR3 coding sequence is TGTGCCAGCAGCCTCGACAGGGGGGCCAGCTCCTACAATGAGCAGTTCTTC.